The sequence of this T cell receptor beta chain was determined in a study of cytomegalovirus exposure and HLA in healthy donors (dated by TCRdb to about 2017). Context from the whole study: An earlier analysis of approximately 590 of the donors reported approximately 300 Gb of sequence data and 117 million unique TCR beta sequences from about 179 million T cells. All discovery cohort repertoires had been generated on a single sequencing platform. Genome-wide SNP genotypes for about 65% of the 666 donors were used in a later genetic analysis, which treated that subset as a discovery cohort. In addition to the first cohort of several hundred subjects, a separate validation cohort of around 110 different subjects was used. An earlier analysis of fewer than 700 of the donors applied high-throughput TCR beta sequencing to assess whether each TCR beta V gene segment acted as functional or pseudogenic. Among some 400 genotyped donors of the cohort, an average of roughly 230,000 unique TCR beta nucleotide sequences was sequenced per donor, of which 15% to 20% were non-productive. Donor age, sex, ethnicity and CMV serostatus were collected together with the repertoire data. In the later analysis, no new phenotypic data were used to find candidate immune exposures; instead, reliance was placed on TCR beta sequences and their occurrence across donors. HLA typing covered class I and class II loci at four-digit resolution. The genetic ancestry cluster associated with self-reported Caucasian donors included over 65% of the approximately 400 genotyped donors. The T cell repertoires of under 750 subjects were profiled by immunosequencing and related to cytomegalovirus serostatus. The number of donors typed differed by locus, with 629-630 for A, B, C, DRB1 and DQB1, about 500 for DQA1, 600 to 610 for DPA1, and 400 to 490 for DPB1. The study combined high-throughput TCR immunosequencing, statistical association of individual TCRs with disease status, and machine learning to predict cytomegalovirus infection status. About 300 gigabases of sequencing data and roughly 81 million unique TCR sequences made up an early release that covered 500 to 700 HLA-typed donors. The study aimed to test whether cataloging public T cell receptors could reveal signatures of past pathogen exposure. In a later analysis, previously published TCR beta repertoires from fewer than 750 donors were re-analyzed and high-resolution HLA genotyping was added so that TCR occurrence patterns could be studied. Several DR-DQ haplotypes were handled as single units for association and clustering because linkage in the cohort was strong.

As concerns this clone: What antigen it recognizes has not been identified.

On the study overall, not on this receptor specifically: Because HLA typing was unavailable for some donors at each locus, only the typed subset was used in association tests. The 87-base-pair reads could not distinguish some IMGT-functional V segments, including TRBV6-2 and TRBV6-3, so those segments were excluded. Assigning TCR associations to individual alleles was difficult when HLA alleles, especially DR and DQ, strongly co-occurred. The study gave a list of some 150 TCR beta chains associated with cytomegalovirus. Linkage disequilibrium might explain the correlated functional status among segregating V segments, but an unknown experimental factor could not be ruled out. The classifier was reported to diagnose cytomegalovirus status with high specificity and sensitivity in both the original and validation cohorts. A later analysis found that HLA-associated TCR beta chains were more clonally expanded and had lower generation probabilities than equally common non-associated chains. Most TCR sequences were observed very rarely across donors, whereas some public TCRs were present in many individuals. Compared with the 666-donor mean, donors in an Asian-associated ancestry cluster had fewer N-insertions in productive TCRs, according to a later genetic analysis. Most CMV-associated TCR beta chains appeared to be HLA-restricted in a later analysis, and the HLA associations seemed to be driven largely by CMV exposure. In an earlier analysis of fewer than 750 of the donors, most TCR beta V segments were observed in productive rearrangements about 90% or about 30% of the time, broadly matching IMGT annotations. Immune exposure information for the cohort was limited to CMV serostatus. A later genetic analysis associated a missense DCLRE1C variant with V-gene and J-gene trimming of TCR beta chains, and an independent cohort replicated the association. A cluster of highly shared sequence variants was judged likely to represent a technical artifact of the sequencing pipeline. A few of the identified cytomegalovirus-associated TCR beta chains were confirmed in vitro to be specific for cytomegalovirus antigens. At a false discovery rate of 0.05, a later analysis linked roughly 17,000 TCR beta sequences to specific HLA alleles. Only TCR beta chains were sequenced in this cohort, and the absence of alpha or paired-chain data limited detectable features. A further reported finding was that TCR beta sequences accurately predicted the HLA-A and HLA-B alleles for most subjects in the first cohort. A later analysis found that TCR association rates varied across HLA loci, with DRB1 alleles showing the most associated TCRs and HLA-C alleles the fewest. The earlier analysis of approximately 540 of the donors excluded roughly 17 rarely observed V segments, including chromosome 9 orphons, because counts were too low. The authors suggested that the approach could potentially be generalized to other disease states and immunological phenotypes. According to a later analysis, parvovirus B19, influenza, CMV and Epstein-Barr virus appeared linked to several top co-occurrence clusters. Roughly uniform sequencing depth across donors was assumed in presence/absence analyses, although this assumption may not hold.

The cohort consisted of hundreds of healthy bone marrow donors. Cohort members were all nominally healthy when sampled, although unrecorded immune exposures were likely present. The donor was CMV seronegative and belonged to the group of 350 to 400 seronegative cohort members. A peripheral blood sample was collected from each donor, and TCR beta sequencing was performed on peripheral blood mononuclear cells. Genomic DNA extraction from the blood cell samples was performed with the Qiagen DNeasy Blood Extraction Kit. At the junction V is shortened by 8 bases and J by 1 base; bases outside the gene matches: 8. CDR1 and CDR2, per the germline V gene, are ENHRY and SYGVKD. Spanning cysteine to phenylalanine, the CDR3 consists of 16 amino acids. Only the CDR3 portion is preserved as DNA: 48 bases, with reading frame beginning at the first base. The receptor library was made with the immunoSEQ multiplex PCR assay. A mixture of 60 forward primers for TCR Vbeta segments and 13 reverse primers for TCR Jbeta segments was used in the multiplex PCR. The CDR3 region of rearranged TCR beta genes was amplified from genomic DNA with a multiplex PCR assay. Amplified TCR beta libraries were sequenced as 87-base-pair reads on the Illumina HiSeq System. In the original analysis: A later analysis counted about 82 million unique TCR beta chains across the 700 or so repertoires, and 10 million to 11 million of these chains were shared by at least two donors. Raw reads were error-corrected and collapsed into unique sequences by a nearest-neighbor algorithm in which closely related sequences were merged to remove PCR and sequencing errors. CDR3 sequences were aligned to IMGT reference sequences to assign V, D and J gene segments. For a sequence to be retained, a match of at least six nucleotides to both a V gene segment and a J gene segment was required. Rearrangements were classified as productive when the CDR3 lacked stop codons and remained in frame with V and J, and all other rearrangements were classified as non-productive. CDR3 was defined by IMGT convention, running from the second conserved V-encoded cysteine to the conserved J-encoded phenylalanine. The earlier analysis of 500 to 600 of the donors excluded sequences that lacked an unambiguous match to a single V gene segment. An earlier analysis of 500 to 600 of the donors classified V segments as functional when productive rearrangements were above 56.7% and as segregating when the standard deviation between donors was above 5%. A statistical classification framework was built to diagnose cytomegalovirus status from the catalog of TCR beta chain sequences. In a later analysis, V and J genes were assigned by comparing TCR nucleotide sequences against IMGT/GENE-DB human TR gene sequences. In a later analysis, CDR3 sequences and most-parsimonious VDJ recombination scenarios were assigned using the TCRdist pipeline. In a later analysis, each TCR beta chain was defined by its CDR3 amino acid sequence together with its V-gene family, and reads lacking a unique V-gene family were excluded. In a later analysis, a few hundred highly shared, low-generation-probability nucleotide sequences were removed to address suspected cross-contamination and a sequencing artifact. For each public chain, a later analysis derived a clonal expansion index from normalized ranks of inferred template counts within each repertoire. A later analysis computed generation probabilities with a VDJ recombination model fitted to out-of-frame rearrangements, and checked the results against IGoR. In a later analysis, TCR-TCR, TCR-HLA and TCR-CMV co-occurrence was scored with hypergeometric tests, and a repertoire-size bias correction was applied to TCR pairs. A later analysis estimated false discovery rates by permuting HLA or CMV assignments 20 times. In a later analysis, co-occurring TCRs were grouped using DBSCAN, with TCRdist sequence similarity added in when clustering inside HLA-allele-positive subsets. Co-occurrence clustering excluded repertoires with fewer than 30,000 or more than 120,000 public chains, plus five with anomalous nucleotide sharing. TCRdb's version of the immuneACCESS table is confined to in-frame rearrangements and falls short of the full clone set. An unresolved V gene accounts for under half of the shortfall where checked; the remainder is of unknown origin. V and J calls and clone size follow that table, whereas D and trimming were derived from the DNA. The table for this sample lists approximately 200,000 clones. The ten largest clones represent less than 0.85% of the sample.

The sequence derives from a boy aged 5-17 years in good health and CMV-seronegative. The chain was built from TRBV10-3 and TRBJ1-3; the junction holds 10 bases that match TRBD1. The source material was PBMCs. DNA sequence: TGTGCCATCGGGCTCGGGGACAGGGGATCTGGAAACACCATATATTTT. This gives the protein CAIGLGDRGSGNTIYF.